Sequencing of this TCR beta chain was carried out in a study of blood T cell repertoires in COVID-19 (dated by TCRdb to about 2020). Context from the whole study: Collaborator samples came from the United States, Italy and Spain and covered acute and convalescent phases of COVID-19. Subjects who had been exposed to COVID-19, were actively infected with it, or had recovered from it provided the deeply sampled blood TCRbeta repertoires that made up the dataset. Where available, HLA class I and class II types were taken from metadata supplied by the sample provider and were not determined by assay-based typing. Samples were obtained from the ongoing ImmuneRACE study (first 160 participants) and from approximately 1,200 subjects provided by 6 global collaborators. The material from the prospective study consisted of cDNA or gDNA derived from T cells, B-cell-depleted T cells, or PBMCs. The repertoires were made available in a free public database intended to serve as a resource for research on the immune response to SARS-CoV-2. A de-identified subject ID, COVID-19 status, age in years and sex were almost always included in the sample metadata. Broad study findings and their caveats: The quantity of clinical and demographic metadata differed by source and by participant and was supplied without curation.

Here V drops 4 bases and J drops 1 base, and the junction holds 7 bases not matched to any gene. There are 15 amino acids in the CDR3, from cysteine to phenylalanine inclusive. The entry retains the CDR3 DNA only, 45 bases that are in frame from base 1. Based on the germline V gene, the CDR1 and CDR2 sequences are SGHVS and FNYEAQ. Collaborating institutions collected whole blood in K2EDTA tubes following their own protocols. Collaborator samples were shipped for TCRbeta analysis as frozen whole blood, isolated PBMCs, or DNA extracted from either sample type. With respect to this clone: Its antigen is currently not known. No clone much larger than this one lies a single base away; base qualities are absent.

TCRbeta CDR3 regions were amplified from genomic DNA by means of the immunoSEQ Assay, a bias-controlled multiplex PCR. The authors processed their data as follows. Nucleated cell counts per sample were estimated from amplification of reference gene primers within the assay. Sequence reads were collapsed and filtered to measure the absolute abundance of every unique TCRbeta CDR3 rearrangement. For each sample, productive Simpson clonality was calculated as the square root of Simpson's diversity index over productive rearrangements. TCRdb took over this immuneACCESS table, retaining in-frame rearrangements with V and J assigned. Such tables are incomplete; in checked studies, under half of the missing clones stem from an unresolved V gene, and the remainder is unexplained. D and trimming were read from the DNA, whereas the V and J calls and clone size are those reported in that table. For this sample there are 70,000 or so clones; 85% to 90% appear just once. The top ten clonotypes cover roughly 10% of the sample.

Material for sequencing was peripheral blood. The V and J genes are TRBV7-6 and TRBJ2-7; 7 bases in the junction line up with TRBD1. The TCR comes from a man in his 70s with active or convalescent COVID-19. The nucleotides read TGTGCCAGCAGCTCGTCGGGACAGCAATCCTACGAGCAGTACTTC. Its coded protein is CASSSSGQQSYEQYF. When the CDR3 is completed using the reference TRBV7-6 and TRBJ2-7 genes on either side, the full variable domain is GAGVSQSPRYKVTKRGQDVALRCDPISGHVSLYWYRQALGQGPEFLTYFNYEAQQDKSGLPNDRFSAERPEGSISTLTIQRTEQRDSAMYRCASSSSGQQSYEQYFGPGTRLTVT.